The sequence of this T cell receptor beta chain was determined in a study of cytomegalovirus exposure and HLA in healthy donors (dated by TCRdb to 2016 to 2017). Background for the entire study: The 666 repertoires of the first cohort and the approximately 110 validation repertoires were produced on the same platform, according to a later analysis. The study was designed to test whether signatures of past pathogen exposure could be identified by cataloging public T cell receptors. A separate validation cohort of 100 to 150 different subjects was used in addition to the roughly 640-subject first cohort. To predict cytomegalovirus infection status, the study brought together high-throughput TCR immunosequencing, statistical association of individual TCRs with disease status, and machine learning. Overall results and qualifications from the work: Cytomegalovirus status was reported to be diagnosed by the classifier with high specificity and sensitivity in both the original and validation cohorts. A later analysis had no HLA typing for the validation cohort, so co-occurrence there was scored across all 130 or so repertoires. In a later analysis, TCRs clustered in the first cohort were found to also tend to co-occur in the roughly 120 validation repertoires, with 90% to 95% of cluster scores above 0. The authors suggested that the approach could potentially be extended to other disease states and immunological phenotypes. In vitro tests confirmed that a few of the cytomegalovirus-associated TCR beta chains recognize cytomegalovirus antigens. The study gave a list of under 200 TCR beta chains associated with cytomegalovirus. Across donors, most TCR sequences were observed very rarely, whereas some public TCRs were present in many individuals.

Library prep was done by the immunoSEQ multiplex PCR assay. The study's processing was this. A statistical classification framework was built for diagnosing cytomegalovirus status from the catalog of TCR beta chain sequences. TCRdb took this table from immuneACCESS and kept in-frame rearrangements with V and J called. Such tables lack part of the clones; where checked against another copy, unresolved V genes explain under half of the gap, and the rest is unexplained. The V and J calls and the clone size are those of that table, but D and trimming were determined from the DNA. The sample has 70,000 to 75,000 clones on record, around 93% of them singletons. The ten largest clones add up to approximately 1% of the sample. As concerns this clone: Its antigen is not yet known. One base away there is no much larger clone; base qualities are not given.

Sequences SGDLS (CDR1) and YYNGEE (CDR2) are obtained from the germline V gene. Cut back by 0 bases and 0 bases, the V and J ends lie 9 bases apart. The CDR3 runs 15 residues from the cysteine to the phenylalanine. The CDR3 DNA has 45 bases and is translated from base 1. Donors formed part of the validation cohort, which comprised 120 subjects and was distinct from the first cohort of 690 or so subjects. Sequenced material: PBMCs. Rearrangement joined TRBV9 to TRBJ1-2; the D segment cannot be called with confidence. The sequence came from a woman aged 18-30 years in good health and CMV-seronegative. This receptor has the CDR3 CASSVGLGANYGYTF. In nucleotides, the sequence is TGTGCCAGCAGCGTAGGACTCGGAGCTAACTATGGCTACACCTTC.